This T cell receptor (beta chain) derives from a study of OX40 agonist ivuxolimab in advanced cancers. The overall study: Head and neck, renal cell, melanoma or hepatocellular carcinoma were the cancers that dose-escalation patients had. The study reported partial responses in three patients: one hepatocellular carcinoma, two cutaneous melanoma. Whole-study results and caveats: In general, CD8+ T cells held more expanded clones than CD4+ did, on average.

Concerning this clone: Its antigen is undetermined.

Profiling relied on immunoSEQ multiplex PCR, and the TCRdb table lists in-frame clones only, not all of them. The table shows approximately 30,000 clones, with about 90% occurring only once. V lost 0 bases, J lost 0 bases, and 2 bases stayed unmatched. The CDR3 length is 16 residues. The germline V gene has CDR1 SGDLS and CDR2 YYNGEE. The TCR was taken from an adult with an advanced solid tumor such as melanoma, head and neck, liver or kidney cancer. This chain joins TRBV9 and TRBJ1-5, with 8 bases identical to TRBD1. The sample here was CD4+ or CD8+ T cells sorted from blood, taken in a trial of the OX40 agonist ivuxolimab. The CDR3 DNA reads TGTGCCAGCAGCGTAGGGACAGGGCCTAGCAATCAGCCCCAGCATTTT. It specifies CASSVGTGPSNQPQHF.